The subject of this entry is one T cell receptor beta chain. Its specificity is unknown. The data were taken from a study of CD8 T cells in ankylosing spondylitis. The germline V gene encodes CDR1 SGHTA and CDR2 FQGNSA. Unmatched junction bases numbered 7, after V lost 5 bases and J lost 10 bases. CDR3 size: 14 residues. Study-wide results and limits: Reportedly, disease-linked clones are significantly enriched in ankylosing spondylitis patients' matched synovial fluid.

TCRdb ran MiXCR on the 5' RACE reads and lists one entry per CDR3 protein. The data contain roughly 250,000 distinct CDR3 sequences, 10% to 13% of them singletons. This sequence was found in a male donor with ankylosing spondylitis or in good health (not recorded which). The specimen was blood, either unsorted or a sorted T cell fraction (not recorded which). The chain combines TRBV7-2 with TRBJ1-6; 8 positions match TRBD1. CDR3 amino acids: CASSEQGGKSPLHF. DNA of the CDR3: TGTGCCAGCAGCGAACAGGGGGGGAAATCACCCCTCCACTTT.